What follows describes a single TCR beta chain. These data belong to a study of blood T cell repertoires in COVID-19. Across the whole study: Researchers got acute and convalescent COVID-19 samples from the United States, Italy and Spain. PBMCs, B-cell-depleted T cells, or T cells provided the cDNA or gDNA that made up the material.

Original handling: Estimates of nucleated cell counts were drawn from the amplification of reference gene primers. Here immunoSEQ multiplex PCR was the method, and the copy in TCRdb shows in-frame clones only, minus some. V, J and clone size are taken as reported in that table, and D and trimming were inferred from the DNA itself. This table has some 190,000 clones, around four fifths appearing once. This clonotype was obtained from a woman aged 65 to 85 with active or convalescent COVID-19. Material for sequencing was peripheral blood.

CDR3 protein: CASRGDSNQPQHF. For the CDR3, the DNA is TGTGCCAGCCGGGGAGATAGCAATCAGCCCCAGCATTTT. The chain carries TRBV7-8 and TRBJ1-5, with D unresolved. The ends were cut back, 8 bases at V and 0 bases at J, with 8 bases in the middle. There are 13 residues in the CDR3. Germline lookup yields CDR1 SGHVS and CDR2 FQNEAQ.